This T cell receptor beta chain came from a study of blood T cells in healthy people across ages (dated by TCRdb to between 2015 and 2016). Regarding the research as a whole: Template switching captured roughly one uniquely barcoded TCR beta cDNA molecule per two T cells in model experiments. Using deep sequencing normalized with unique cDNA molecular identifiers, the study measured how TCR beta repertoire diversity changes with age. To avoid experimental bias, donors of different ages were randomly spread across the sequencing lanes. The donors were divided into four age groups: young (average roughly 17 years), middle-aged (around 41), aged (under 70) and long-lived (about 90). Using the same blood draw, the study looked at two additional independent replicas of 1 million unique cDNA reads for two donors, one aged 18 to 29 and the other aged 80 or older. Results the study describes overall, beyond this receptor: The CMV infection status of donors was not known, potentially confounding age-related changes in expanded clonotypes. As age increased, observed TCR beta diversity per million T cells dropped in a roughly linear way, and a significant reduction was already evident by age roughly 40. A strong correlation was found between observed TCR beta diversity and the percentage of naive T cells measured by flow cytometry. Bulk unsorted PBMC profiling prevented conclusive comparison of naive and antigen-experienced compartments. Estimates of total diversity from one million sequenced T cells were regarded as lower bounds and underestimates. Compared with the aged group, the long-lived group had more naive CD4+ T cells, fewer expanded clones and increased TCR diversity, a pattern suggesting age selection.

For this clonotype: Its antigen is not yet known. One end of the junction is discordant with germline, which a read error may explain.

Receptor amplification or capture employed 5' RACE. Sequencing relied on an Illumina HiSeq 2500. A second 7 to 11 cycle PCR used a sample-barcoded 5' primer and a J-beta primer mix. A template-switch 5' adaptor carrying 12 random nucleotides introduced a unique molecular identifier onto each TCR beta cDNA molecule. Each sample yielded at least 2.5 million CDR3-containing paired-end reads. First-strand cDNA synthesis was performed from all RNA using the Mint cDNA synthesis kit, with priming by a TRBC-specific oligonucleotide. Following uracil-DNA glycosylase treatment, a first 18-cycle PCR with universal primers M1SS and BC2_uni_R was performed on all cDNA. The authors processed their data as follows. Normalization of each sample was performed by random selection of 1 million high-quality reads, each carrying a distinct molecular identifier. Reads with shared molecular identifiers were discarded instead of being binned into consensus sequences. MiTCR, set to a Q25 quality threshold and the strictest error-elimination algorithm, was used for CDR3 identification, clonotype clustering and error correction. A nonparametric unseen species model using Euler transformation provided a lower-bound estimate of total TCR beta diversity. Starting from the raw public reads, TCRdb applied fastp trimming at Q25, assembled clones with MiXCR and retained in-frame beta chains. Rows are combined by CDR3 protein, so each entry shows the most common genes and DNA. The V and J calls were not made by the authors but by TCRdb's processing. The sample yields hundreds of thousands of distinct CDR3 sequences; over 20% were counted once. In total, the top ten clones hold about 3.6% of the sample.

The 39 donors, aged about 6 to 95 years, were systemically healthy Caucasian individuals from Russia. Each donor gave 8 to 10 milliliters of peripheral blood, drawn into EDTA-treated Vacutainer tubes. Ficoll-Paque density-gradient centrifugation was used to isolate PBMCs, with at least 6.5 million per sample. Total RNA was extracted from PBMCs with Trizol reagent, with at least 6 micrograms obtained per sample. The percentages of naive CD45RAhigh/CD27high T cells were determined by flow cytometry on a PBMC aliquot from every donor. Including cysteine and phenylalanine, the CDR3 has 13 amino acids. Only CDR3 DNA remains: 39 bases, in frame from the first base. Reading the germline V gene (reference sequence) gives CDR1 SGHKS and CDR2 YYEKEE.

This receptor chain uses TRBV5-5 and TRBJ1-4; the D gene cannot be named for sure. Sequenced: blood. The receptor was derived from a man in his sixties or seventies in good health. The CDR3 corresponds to CASSLLTSEKPFF. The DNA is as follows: TGTGCCAGCAGCCTCCTGACCAGCGAAAAACCGTTTTTT.